This T cell receptor (beta chain) appears in the sequencing data of a study of OX40 agonist ivuxolimab in advanced cancers. Overall study context: Ivuxolimab, an antibody that agonizes OX40 (CD134), was administered to the patients. Ivuxolimab, which patients received intravenously every 2 weeks, was dosed at 0.01 to 10 mg/kg.

The V end was cut by 2 bases, the J end by 8 bases, with 15 bases between. This CDR3 has 14 residues. From germline, CDR1 is SNHLY and CDR2 FYNNEI. Profiling relied on immunoSEQ multiplex PCR, and the TCRdb table lists in-frame clones only, not all of them. The table lists more than 60,000 clones, 70% to 90% of them singletons. This chain links TRBV2 with TRBJ1-2; D possibly corresponds to TRBD1 (6 bases). The sequence derives from an adult with an advanced solid tumor such as melanoma, head and neck, liver or kidney cancer. The source was CD4+ or CD8+ T cells sorted from blood, collected in a trial of the OX40 agonist ivuxolimab. In DNA form, the CDR3 reads TGTGCCAGCAGTGAAATAGGCTCAGGGGTGGGCTACACCTTC. It specifies CASSEIGSGVGYTF.